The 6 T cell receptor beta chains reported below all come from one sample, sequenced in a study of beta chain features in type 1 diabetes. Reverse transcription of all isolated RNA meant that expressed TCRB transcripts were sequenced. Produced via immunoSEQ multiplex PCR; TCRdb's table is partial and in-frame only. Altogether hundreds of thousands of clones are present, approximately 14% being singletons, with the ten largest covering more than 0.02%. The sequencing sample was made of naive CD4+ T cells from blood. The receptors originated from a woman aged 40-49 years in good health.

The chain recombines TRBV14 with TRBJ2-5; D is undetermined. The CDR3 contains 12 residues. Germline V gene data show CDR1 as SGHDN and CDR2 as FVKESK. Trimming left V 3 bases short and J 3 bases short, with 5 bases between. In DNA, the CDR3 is TGTGCCAGCAGCCACCAAAAAGAGACCCAGTACTTC. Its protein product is CASSHQKETQYF.

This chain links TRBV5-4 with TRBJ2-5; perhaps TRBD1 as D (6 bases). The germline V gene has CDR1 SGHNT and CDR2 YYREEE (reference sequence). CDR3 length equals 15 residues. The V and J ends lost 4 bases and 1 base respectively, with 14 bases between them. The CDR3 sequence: CASSPRTARQETQYF. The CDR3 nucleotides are TGTGCCAGCAGCCCGCGGACAGCCCGCCAAGAGACCCAGTACTTC.

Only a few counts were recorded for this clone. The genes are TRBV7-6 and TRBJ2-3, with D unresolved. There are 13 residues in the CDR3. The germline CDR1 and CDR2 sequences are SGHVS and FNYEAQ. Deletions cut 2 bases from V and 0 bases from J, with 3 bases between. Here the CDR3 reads CASSLSSTDTQYF. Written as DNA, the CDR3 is TGTGCCAGCAGCTTATCGAGCACAGATACGCAGTATTTT.

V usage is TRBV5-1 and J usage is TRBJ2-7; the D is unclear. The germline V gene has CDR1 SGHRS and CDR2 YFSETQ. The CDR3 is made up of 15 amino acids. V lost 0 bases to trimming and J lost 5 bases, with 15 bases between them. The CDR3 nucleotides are TGCGCCAGCAGCTTGGTATCTATCGGTCCCCACGAGCAGTACTTC. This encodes CASSLVSIGPHEQYF.

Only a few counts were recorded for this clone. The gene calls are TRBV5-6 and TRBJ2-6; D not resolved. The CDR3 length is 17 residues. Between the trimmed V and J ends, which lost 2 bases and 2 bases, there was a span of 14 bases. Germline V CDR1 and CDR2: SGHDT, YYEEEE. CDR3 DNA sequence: TGTGCCAGCAGCTTAAGACCCTTAGCTACTGGGGCCAACGTCCTGACTTTC. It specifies CASSLRPLATGANVLTF.

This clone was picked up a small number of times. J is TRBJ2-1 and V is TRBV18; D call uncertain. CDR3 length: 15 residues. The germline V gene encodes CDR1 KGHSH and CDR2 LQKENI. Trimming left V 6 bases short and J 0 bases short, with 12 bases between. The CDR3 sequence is CASSQALSSYNEQFF. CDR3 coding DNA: TGTGCCAGCTCTCAGGCCCTCTCCTCCTACAATGAGCAGTTCTTC.